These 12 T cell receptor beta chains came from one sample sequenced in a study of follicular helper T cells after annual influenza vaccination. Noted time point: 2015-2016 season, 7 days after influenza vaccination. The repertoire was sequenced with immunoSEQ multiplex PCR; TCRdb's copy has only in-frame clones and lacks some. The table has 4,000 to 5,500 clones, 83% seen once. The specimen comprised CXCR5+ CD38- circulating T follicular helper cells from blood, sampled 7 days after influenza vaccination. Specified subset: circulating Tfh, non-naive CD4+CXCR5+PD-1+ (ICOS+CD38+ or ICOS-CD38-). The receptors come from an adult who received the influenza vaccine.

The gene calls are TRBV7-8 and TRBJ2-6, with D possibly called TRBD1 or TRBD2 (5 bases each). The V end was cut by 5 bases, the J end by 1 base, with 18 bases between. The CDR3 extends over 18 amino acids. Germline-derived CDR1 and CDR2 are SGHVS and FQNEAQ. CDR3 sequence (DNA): TGTGCCAGCAGCCCATTACACCGGGGCGAGTCTGGGGCCAACGTCCTGACTTTC. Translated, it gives CASSPLHRGESGANVLTF.

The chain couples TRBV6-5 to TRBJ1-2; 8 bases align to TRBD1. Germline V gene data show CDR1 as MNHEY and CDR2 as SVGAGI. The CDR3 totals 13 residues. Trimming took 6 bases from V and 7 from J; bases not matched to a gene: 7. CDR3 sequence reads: CASRREQGGGYTF. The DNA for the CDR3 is TGTGCCAGCAGGCGAGAACAGGGGGGTGGCTACACCTTC.

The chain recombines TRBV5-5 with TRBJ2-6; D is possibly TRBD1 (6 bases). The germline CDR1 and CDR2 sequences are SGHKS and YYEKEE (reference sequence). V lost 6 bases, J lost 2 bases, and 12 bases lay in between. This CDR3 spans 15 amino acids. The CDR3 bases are TGTGCCAGCACCATTTACAGGGCTGGGGCCAACGTCCTGACTTTC. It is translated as CASTIYRAGANVLTF.

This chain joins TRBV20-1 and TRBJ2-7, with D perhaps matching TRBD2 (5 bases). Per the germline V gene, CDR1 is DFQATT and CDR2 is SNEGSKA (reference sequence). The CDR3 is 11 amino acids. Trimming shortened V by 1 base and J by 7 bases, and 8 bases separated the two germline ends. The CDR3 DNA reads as TGCAGTGCTAGAGGGAAGCGGGAGCAGTACTTC. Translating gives CSARGKREQYF.

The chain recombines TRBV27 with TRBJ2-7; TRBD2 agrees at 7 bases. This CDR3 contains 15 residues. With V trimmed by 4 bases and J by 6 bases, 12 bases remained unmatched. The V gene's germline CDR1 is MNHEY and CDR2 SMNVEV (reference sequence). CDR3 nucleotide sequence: TGTGCCAGCAGTTATATTGGGCTAGCGGTCTCCGAGCAGTACTTC. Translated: CASSYIGLAVSEQYF.

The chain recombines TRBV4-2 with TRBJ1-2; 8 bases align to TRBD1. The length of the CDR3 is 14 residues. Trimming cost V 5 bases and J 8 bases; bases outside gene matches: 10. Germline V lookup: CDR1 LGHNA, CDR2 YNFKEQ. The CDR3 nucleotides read TGTGCCAGCAGCGAACAGACAGGGGCGGGCGGCTACACCTTC. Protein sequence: CASSEQTGAGGYTF.

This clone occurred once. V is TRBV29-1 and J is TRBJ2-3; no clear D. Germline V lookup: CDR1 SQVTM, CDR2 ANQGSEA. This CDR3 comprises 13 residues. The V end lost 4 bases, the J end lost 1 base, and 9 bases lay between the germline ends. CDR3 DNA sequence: TGCAGCGTTGTAGGGCAGCGCACAGATACGCAGTATTTT. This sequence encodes CSVVGQRTDTQYF.

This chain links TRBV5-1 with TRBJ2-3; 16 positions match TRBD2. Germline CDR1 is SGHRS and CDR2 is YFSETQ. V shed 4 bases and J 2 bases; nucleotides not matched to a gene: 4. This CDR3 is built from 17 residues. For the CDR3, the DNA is TGCGCCAGCAGCCCGGGACTAGCGGGGGGGGACACAGATACGCAGTATTTT. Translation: CASSPGLAGGDTDTQYF.

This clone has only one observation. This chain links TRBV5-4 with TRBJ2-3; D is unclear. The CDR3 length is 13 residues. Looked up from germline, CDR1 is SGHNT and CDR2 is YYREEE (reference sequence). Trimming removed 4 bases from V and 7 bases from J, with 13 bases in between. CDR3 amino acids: CASSSIDLYTQYF. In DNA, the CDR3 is TGTGCCAGCAGCAGTATTGACCTATATACGCAGTATTTT. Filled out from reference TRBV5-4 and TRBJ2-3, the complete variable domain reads ETGVTQSPTHLIKTRGQQVTLRCSSQSGHNTVSWYQQALGQGPQFIFQYYREEENGRGNFPPRFSGLQFPNYSSELNVNALELDDSALYLCASSSIDLYTQYFGPGTRLTVL.

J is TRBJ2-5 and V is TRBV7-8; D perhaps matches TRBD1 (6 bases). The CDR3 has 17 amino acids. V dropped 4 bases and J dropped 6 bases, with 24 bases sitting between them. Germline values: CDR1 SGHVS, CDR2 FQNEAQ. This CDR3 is CASSSLNPGHPSQTQYF. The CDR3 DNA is TGTGCCAGCAGCTCCCTGAATCCGGGACACCCCAGCCAGACCCAGTACTTC.

The CDR3: CASSLGSGGSFYGYTF. CDR3 in DNA: TGTGCCAGCAGCTTAGGGTCAGGGGGCTCATTCTATGGCTACACCTTC. J is TRBJ1-2 and V is TRBV7-8, with 8 bases fitting TRBD1. V was clipped by 1 base and J by 4 bases; unmatched bases: 8. CDR3 size: 16 residues. In germline, CDR1 is SGHVS, CDR2 FQNEAQ. The entire variable domain, with the rest obtained from reference TRBV7-8 and TRBJ1-2, is as follows: GAGVSQSPRYKVAKRGQDVALRCDPISGHVSLFWYQQALGQGPEFLTYFQNEAQLDKSGLPSDRFFAERPEGSVSTLKIQRTQQEDSAVYLCASSLGSGGSFYGYTFGSGTRLTVV.

The CDR3 nucleotides are TGTGCCAGCAGGAGTACAGGGGGCACTGAAGCTTTCTTT. Protein sequence: CASRSTGGTEAFF. The rearrangement uses TRBV27 and TRBJ1-1; 8 bases are shared with TRBD1. V lost 6 bases and J lost 4; bases outside the gene matches: 4. Germline V CDR1 and CDR2: MNHEY, SMNVEV (reference sequence). The CDR3 runs 13 residues.